This entry describes one T cell receptor (beta chain). PCR primers comprised 60 Vbeta and 13 Jbeta primers. Data came from immunoSEQ multiplex PCR; TCRdb stores just in-frame clones and leaves some out. The sample shows about 82,000 clones, around 79% of them seen only once. This sample is part of a study of cytomegalovirus exposure and HLA in healthy donors. Study as a whole: In an earlier analysis, around 100 million unique TCR beta sequences were found from about 179 million T cells.

The CDR3 runs to 15 residues. V was clipped by 1 base and J by 10 bases, with 14 bases between them. Germline V gene sequence: CDR1 SGHDN, CDR2 FVKESK. Sequencing was done on a sample of PBMCs. This receptor was taken from a human donor in good health. The genes are TRBV14 and TRBJ1-6; D gene uncertain. CDR3 amino acids: CASSQAFSGESPLHF. CDR3 nucleotide sequence: TGTGCCAGCAGCCAAGCCTTCTCCGGAGAGTCACCCCTCCACTTT.